The 19 T cell receptor beta chains reported below all come from one sample, sequenced in a study of blood T cell repertoires in COVID-19. TCRdb's table, derived via immunoSEQ multiplex PCR, lists solely in-frame clones and lacks some. The sample holds more than 200,000 clones, more than 75% seen once. Material: PBMCs or T cells enriched from blood (not recorded which). Receptors originate from a middle-aged man who had recovered from COVID-19.

This clone showed up just a few times. The chain carries TRBV2 and TRBJ1-5, with 7 bases fitting TRBD1. Per germline, CDR1 SNHLY and CDR2 FYNNEI. Trimming took 8 bases from V and 3 from J; bases not matched to a gene: 10. The CDR3 covers 15 residues. The CDR3 reads CASRQGVPINQPQHF. The CDR3 bases are TGTGCCAGCCGGCAGGGGGTGCCTATCAATCAGCCCCAGCATTTT.

The gene calls are TRBV18 and TRBJ2-5, with a possible D match to TRBD2 (5 bases). The V and J ends lost 1 base and 3 bases respectively, with 6 bases between them. Germline CDR1 and CDR2: KGHSH and LQKENI. This CDR3 has 13 residues. In nucleotides, the CDR3 is TGTGCCAGCTCACCACAGGGAGAAGAGACCCAGTACTTC. Translation: CASSPQGEETQYF. Full variable domain (missing parts from reference TRBV18 and TRBJ2-5): NAGVMQNPRHLVRRRGQEARLRCSPMKGHSHVYWYRQLPEEGLKFMVYLQKENIIDESGMPKERFSAEFPKEGPSILRIQQVVRGDSAAYFCASSPQGEETQYFGPGTRLLVL.

The V gene is TRBV12-5, the J gene TRBJ1-2, with TRBD1 identical over 11 bases. Trimming at V came to 1 base and at J to 6 bases, leaving 4 bases not matched to a gene. The germline gives CDR1 LGHNT, CDR2 FRNRAP. This CDR3 has 15 residues. CDR3 nucleotides: TGTGCTAGTGGTTTGGGGACAGGGGGCCACGATGGCTACACCTTC. Its translation: CASGLGTGGHDGYTF.

This clone was seen only a few times. The chain combines TRBV19 with TRBJ1-5; D is unresolved. The germline V gene encodes CDR1 LNHDA and CDR2 SQIVND (reference sequence). The CDR3 spans 16 residues. Trimming shortened V by 6 bases and J by 1 base, and 16 bases separated the two germline ends. CDR3 amino acids: CASSGEQVPSNQPQHF. CDR3 nucleotide sequence: TGTGCCAGTAGCGGGGAGCAAGTACCAAGCAATCAGCCCCAGCATTTT.

Comment on this clone: Different DNA sequences within this sample yield the same CDR3. The CDR3: CASSVLAGGSYEQYF. As DNA, the CDR3 is TGTGCCAGCAGTGTACTAGCGGGAGGCTCCTACGAGCAGTACTTC. The chain links TRBV6-2 or TRBV6-3 to TRBJ2-7; 12 positions match TRBD2. This CDR3 region has 15 residues. The junction had 2 bases not matched to a gene; V was cut back by 5 bases and J by 0 bases. The germline V gene has CDR1 MNHEY and CDR2 SVGEGT.

The rearrangement links TRBV5-1 to TRBJ2-7; D is possibly TRBD1 (5 bases). V gave up 1 base and J gave up 2 bases, with 7 bases separating them. CDR1 is SGHRS, CDR2 YFSETQ, per germline. The CDR3 spans 13 residues. This CDR3 is CASSLQGPYEQYF. CDR3 DNA: TGCGCCAGCAGCTTGCAGGGCCCCTACGAGCAGTACTTC.

This clone was detected a few times. The chain uses TRBV7-2 and TRBJ1-2; D is perhaps TRBD1 (5 bases). The CDR3 sequence is 13 residues long. V was clipped by 8 bases and J by 5 bases, with 15 bases between them. CDR1 and CDR2 from the germline V gene are SGHTA and FQGNSA. CDR3 sequence (DNA): TGTGCCAGCGGAATAGGGGTCTGGTATGGCTACACCTTC. Protein product: CASGIGVWYGYTF.

The rearrangement links TRBV4-2 to TRBJ2-6; TRBD2 might be the D (5 bases). V lost 0 bases and J 0 bases, leaving 9 bases between the germline ends. This CDR3 contains 17 residues. CDR1 and CDR2 from the germline V gene are LGHNA and YNFKEQ. CDR3 sequence (DNA): TGTGCCAGCAGCCAAGAGGGAGTTCCCTCTGGGGCCAACGTCCTGACTTTC. It is translated as CASSQEGVPSGANVLTF.

The chain has TRBV5-1 and TRBJ1-6; D uncertain. The ends were cut back, 0 bases at V and 8 bases at J, with 6 bases in the middle. The germline V gene has CDR1 SGHRS and CDR2 YFSETQ. The CDR3 spans 13 residues. The CDR3 DNA reads TGCGCCAGCAGCTTGGAGTCGGATTCACCCCTCCACTTT. It yields the protein CASSLESDSPLHF.

J is TRBJ2-7 and V is TRBV3-1 (or the pseudogene TRBV3-2); unclear D gene. Germline assignment: CDR1 LGHDT and CDR2 YNNKEL (reference sequence). This CDR3 spans 14 amino acids. Trimming left V 2 bases short and J 1 base short, with 9 bases between. This chain's CDR3 is CASSQTVSSYEQYF. The CDR3 nucleotides read TGTGCCAGCAGCCAAACAGTCAGTTCCTACGAGCAGTACTTC.

The chain carries TRBV27 and TRBJ2-7; D remains unclear. CDR1 and CDR2 (germline): MNHEY, SMNVEV (reference sequence). The V end lost 5 bases, the J end lost 3 bases, and 14 bases lay between the germline ends. The CDR3 sequence is 14 residues long. CDR3 sequence reads: CASSLAGSLYEQYF. CDR3 bases: TGTGCCAGCAGTCTCGCCGGGTCTCTCTACGAGCAGTACTTC.

This chain joins TRBV3-1 (or the pseudogene TRBV3-2) and TRBJ1-6, with TRBD1 as a possible D gene (6 bases). V dropped 1 base and J dropped 4 bases, with 11 bases sitting between them. The CDR3 runs to 16 residues. CDR1 is LGHDT, CDR2 YNNKEL, per germline (reference sequence). For the CDR3, the DNA is TGTGCCAGCAGCCAAGCCGGGGGGCCTTATAATTCACCCCTCCACTTT. Translation: CASSQAGGPYNSPLHF.

The rearrangement joins TRBV28 to TRBJ2-3; a weak D match, TRBD2 (6 bases). The germline V gene encodes CDR1 MDHEN and CDR2 SYDVKM. Trimming removed 5 bases from V and 0 bases from J, with 12 bases in between. This CDR3 has 15 amino acids. CDR3 sequence (DNA): TGTGCCAGCAGTACACACGGGACTAGCACAGATACGCAGTATTTT. Translation gives CASSTHGTSTDTQYF.

The V and J genes are TRBV12-3 or TRBV12-4 and TRBJ1-5, with D perhaps matching TRBD1 (6 bases). The CDR3 covers 12 residues. The V gene lost 6 bases and the J gene lost 7 bases, with 10 bases spanning the gap. The CDR3 sequence is CASSRGSQPQHF. Written as DNA, the CDR3 is TGTGCCAGCAGCAGGGGTTCGCAGCCCCAGCATTTT.

This clone has just one count. The chain joins TRBV19 to TRBJ2-3, with a tentative D call TRBD2 (6 bases). CDR1 and CDR2 from the germline V gene are LNHDA and SQIVND (reference sequence). This CDR3 comprises 15 residues. The V end was cut by 2 bases, the J end by 2 bases, with 11 bases between. The CDR3 sequence is CASSISGPPTDTQYF. Written as DNA, the CDR3 is TGTGCCAGTAGTATAAGCGGGCCTCCCACAGATACGCAGTATTTT. The complete variable domain, with remaining parts taken from reference TRBV19 and TRBJ2-3, reads DGGITQSPKYLFRKEGQNVTLSCEQNLNHDAMYWYRQDPGQGLRLIYYSQIVNDFQKGDIAEGYSVSREKKESFPLTVTSAQKNPTAFYLCASSISGPPTDTQYFGPGTRLTVL.

The V and J genes are TRBV12-3 or TRBV12-4 and TRBJ1-5; D may be TRBD1 (6 bases). This CDR3 comprises 13 residues. V lost 5 bases, J lost 7 bases, and 12 bases lay in between. CDR3 sequence: CASSDSGEQPQHF. For the CDR3, the DNA is TGTGCCAGCAGTGACTCAGGGGAACAGCCCCAGCATTTT.

The chain is built from TRBV5-4 and TRBJ2-3; the D gene is possibly TRBD2 (5 bases). The CDR3 consists of 13 residues. CDR1 is SGHNT and CDR2 is YYREEE in the germline V gene (reference sequence). V was clipped by 9 bases and J by 6 bases, with 17 bases between them. The CDR3 DNA sequence: TGTGCCATCCGCGGGCCTAAGCTGGATACGCAGTATTTT. Protein: CAIRGPKLDTQYF.

The chain combines TRBV3-1 (or the pseudogene TRBV3-2) with TRBJ1-1; D not certain. Trimming removed 5 bases at V and 1 base at J, with 8 bases between. The CDR3 is 13 amino acids. The germline gives CDR1 LGHDT, CDR2 YNNKEL (reference sequence). The CDR3 protein is CASSYGKNTEAFF. The CDR3 bases are TGTGCCAGCAGCTACGGGAAGAACACTGAAGCTTTCTTT.

V is TRBV20-1 and J is TRBJ1-2; 8 bases agree with TRBD1. This CDR3 has 16 amino acids. The V and J ends lost 3 bases and 2 bases, in that order; junction bases with no gene match: 11. Germline-derived CDR1 and CDR2 are DFQATT and SNEGSKA (reference sequence). For the CDR3, the DNA is TGCAGTGCTAGTAGCCTGGGACAGGCTACGAACTATGGCTACACCTTC. Protein product: CSASSLGQATNYGYTF.